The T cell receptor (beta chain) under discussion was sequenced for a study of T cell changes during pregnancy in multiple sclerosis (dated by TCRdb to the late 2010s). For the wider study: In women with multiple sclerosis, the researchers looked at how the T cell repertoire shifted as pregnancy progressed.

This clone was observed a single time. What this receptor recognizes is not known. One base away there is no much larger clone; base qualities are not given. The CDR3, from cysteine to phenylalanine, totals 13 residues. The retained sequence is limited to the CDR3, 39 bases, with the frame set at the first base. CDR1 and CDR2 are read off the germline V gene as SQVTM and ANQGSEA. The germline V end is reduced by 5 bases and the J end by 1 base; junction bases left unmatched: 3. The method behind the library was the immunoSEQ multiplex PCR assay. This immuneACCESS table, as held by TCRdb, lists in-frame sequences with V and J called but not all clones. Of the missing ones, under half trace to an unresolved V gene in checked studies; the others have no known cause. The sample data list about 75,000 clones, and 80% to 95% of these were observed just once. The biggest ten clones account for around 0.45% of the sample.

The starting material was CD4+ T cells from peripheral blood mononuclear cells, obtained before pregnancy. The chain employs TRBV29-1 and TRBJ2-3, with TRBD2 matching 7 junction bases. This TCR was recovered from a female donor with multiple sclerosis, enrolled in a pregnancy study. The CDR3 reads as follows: CSVLSGGTDTQYF. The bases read TGCAGCGTTCTAAGCGGGGGCACAGATACGCAGTATTTT.